This T cell receptor (beta chain) originates from a study of blood T cell repertoires in COVID-19. The overall study: Acute and convalescent COVID-19 specimens originated in the United States, Italy and Spain. In each case, the material was cDNA or gDNA derived from T cells, B-cell-depleted T cells, or PBMCs.

The data were produced by immunoSEQ multiplex PCR, yet TCRdb's version contains in-frame clones alone and is incomplete. The top ten hold roughly 5.3% of the sample, which has approximately 150,000 clones, 80% seen once. CDR1 is SGDLS and CDR2 is YYNGEE in the germline V gene. Trimming took 3 bases from V and 1 from J, leaving 10 bases between them. CDR3 length: 14 residues. The TCR comes from a woman aged 50 to 60 with acute or convalescent COVID-19. Sequencing was done on a sample of peripheral blood. The chain has TRBV9 and TRBJ1-1; D not resolved. Written as DNA, the CDR3 is TGTGCCAGCAGCGCCAAGGGAGGGAACACTGAAGCTTTCTTT. Its protein product is CASSAKGGNTEAFF.